This entry is about one T cell receptor (beta chain). Antigen specificity is unknown. Looked up from germline, CDR1 is SGHTS and CDR2 is YDEGEE. This CDR3 region has 14 residues. Trimming pared 8 bases from V and 4 bases from J, leaving 18 bases between. These data originate in a study of T cells after yellow fever vaccination. Each CDR3 protein is one row after TCRdb ran MiXCR on the 5' RACE reads. In the table there are more than 350,000 distinct CDR3 sequences, 9.5% to 13% of which are singletons. Whole-study findings and limits: Clonotype sharing between CD4 and CD8 compartments was small. Abundant bulk-population clonotypes could contaminate the FACS-sorted repertoires.

This chain uses TRBV5-8 with TRBJ1-1; tentative D call: TRBD1 (5 bases). The clonotype comes from a man between 18 and 29 years old who received the YFV17D yellow fever vaccine. Sequences were derived from PBMCs, sampled on the day of the first yellow fever vaccination. Written as DNA, the CDR3 is TGTGCCAGGAGCCCGGGCCGGGGACGCACTGAAGCTTTCTTT. This sequence encodes CARSPGRGRTEAFF. The complete variable domain, with remaining parts taken from reference TRBV5-8 and TRBJ1-1, reads EAGVTQSPTHLIKTRGQQATLRCSPISGHTSVYWYQQALGLGLQFLLWYDEGEERNRGNFPPRFSGRQFPNYSSELNVNALELEDSALYLCARSPGRGRTEAFFGQGTRLTVV.